This T cell receptor beta chain originates from a study of shared clonotypes between healthy human individuals. Germline-derived CDR1 and CDR2 are SQVTM and ANQGSEA. The CDR3 spans 13 residues. The V end was cut by 6 bases, the J end by 1 base, with 12 bases between. Concerning this clone itself: Its antigen is as yet unknown.

Findings of the study overall: As a rule, naive subsets had a larger estimated richness than memory subsets.

Clones were sequenced by immunoSEQ multiplex PCR, and TCRdb holds only the in-frame ones, with some missing. The sample has approximately 2.3 million clones, 80% to 95% seen once. The sequence derives from a young man in good health. Some clones in this sample may be carry-over from other donors' samples. The rearrangement joins TRBV29-1 to TRBJ1-1; tentatively, D is TRBD1 (5 bases). The sequenced material came from naive CD4+ T cells from PBMCs. Subset of the sample: CD45RA+ positively selected. The CDR3 nucleotides are TGCAGCGTCCCTCGGGGCGGGAACACTGAAGCTTTCTTT. As protein: CSVPRGGNTEAFF.